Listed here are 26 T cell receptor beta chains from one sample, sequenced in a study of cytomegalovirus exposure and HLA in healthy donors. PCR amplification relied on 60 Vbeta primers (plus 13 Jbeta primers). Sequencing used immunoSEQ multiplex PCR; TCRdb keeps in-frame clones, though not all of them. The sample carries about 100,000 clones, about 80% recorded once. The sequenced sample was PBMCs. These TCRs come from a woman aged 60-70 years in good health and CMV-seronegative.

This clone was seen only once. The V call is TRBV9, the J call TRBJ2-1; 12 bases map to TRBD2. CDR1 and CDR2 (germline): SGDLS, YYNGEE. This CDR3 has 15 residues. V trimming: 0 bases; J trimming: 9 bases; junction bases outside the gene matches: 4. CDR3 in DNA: TGTGCCAGCAGCGTAGGACTAGCGGGAGTCACTGAGCAGTTCTTC. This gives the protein CASSVGLAGVTEQFF.

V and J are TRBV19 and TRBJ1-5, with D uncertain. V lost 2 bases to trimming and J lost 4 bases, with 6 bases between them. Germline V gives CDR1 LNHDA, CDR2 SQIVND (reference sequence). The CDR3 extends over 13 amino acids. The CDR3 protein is CASSINFNQPQHF. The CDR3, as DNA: TGTGCCAGTAGTATAAACTTTAATCAGCCCCAGCATTTT.

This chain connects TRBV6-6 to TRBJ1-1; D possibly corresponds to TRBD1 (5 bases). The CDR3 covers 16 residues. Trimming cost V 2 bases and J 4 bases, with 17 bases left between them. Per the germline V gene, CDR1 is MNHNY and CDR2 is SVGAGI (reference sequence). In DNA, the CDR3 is TGTGCCAGCAGTTACGGGGTTGGGGGGGAGGGCACTGAAGCTTTCTTT. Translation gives CASSYGVGGEGTEAFF.

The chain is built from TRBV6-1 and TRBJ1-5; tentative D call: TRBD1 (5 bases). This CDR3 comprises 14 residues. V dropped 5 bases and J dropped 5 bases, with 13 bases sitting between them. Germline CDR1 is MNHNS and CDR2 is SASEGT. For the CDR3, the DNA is TGTGCCAGCAGTTTGGGGCACGGCGATCAGCCCCAGCATTTT. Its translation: CASSLGHGDQPQHF.

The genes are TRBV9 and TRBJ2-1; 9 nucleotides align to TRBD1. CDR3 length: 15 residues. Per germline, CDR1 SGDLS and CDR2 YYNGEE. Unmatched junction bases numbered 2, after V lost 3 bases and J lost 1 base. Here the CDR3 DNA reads TGTGCCAGCAGCGGGGACAGGGATTCCTACAATGAGCAGTTCTTC. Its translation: CASSGDRDSYNEQFF.

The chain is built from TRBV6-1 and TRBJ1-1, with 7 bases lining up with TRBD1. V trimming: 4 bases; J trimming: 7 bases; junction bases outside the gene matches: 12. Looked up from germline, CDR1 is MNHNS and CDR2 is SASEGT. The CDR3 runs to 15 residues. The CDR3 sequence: CASSALAGQHIEAFF. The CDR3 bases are TGTGCCAGCAGTGCTCTAGCGGGACAGCACATTGAAGCTTTCTTT.

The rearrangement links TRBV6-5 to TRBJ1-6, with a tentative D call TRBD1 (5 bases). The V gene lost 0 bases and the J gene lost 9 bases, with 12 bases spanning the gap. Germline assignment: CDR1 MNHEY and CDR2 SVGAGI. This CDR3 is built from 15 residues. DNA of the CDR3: TGTGCCAGCAGTTACTCGGGGTGGGGGGTTTCACCCCTCCACTTT. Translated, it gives CASSYSGWGVSPLHF.

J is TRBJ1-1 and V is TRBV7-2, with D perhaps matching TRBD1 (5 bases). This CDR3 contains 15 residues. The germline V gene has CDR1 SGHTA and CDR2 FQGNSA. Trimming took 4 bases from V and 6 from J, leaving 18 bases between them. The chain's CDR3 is CASSSGAPGRAEAFF. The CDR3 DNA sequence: TGTGCCAGCAGCTCCGGGGCCCCGGGGAGGGCTGAAGCTTTCTTT.

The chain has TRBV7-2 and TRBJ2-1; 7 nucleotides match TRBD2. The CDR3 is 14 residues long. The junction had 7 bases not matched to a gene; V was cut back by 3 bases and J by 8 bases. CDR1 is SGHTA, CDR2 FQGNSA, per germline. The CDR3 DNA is TGTGCCAGCAGCTTCGTTCTCGCGGGAGATGAGCAGTTCTTC. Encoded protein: CASSFVLAGDEQFF.

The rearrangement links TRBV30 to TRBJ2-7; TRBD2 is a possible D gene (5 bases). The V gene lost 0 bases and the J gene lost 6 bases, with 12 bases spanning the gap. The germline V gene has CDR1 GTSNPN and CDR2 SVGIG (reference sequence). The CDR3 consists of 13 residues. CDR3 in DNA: TGTGCCTGGAGTGTACGAGGGATCCGCGAGCAGTACTTC. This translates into CAWSVRGIREQYF.

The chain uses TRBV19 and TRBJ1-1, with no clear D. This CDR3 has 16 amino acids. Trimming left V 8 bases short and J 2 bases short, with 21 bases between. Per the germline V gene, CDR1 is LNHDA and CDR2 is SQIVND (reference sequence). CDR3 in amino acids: CASSNLPGSGNTEAFF. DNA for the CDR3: TGTGCCAGTTCCAATCTCCCTGGCTCGGGAAACACTGAAGCTTTCTTT.

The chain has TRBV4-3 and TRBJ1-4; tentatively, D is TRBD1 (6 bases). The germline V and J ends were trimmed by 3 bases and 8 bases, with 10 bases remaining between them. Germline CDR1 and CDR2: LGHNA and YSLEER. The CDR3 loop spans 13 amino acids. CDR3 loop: CASSQNREEKLFF. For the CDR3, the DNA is TGCGCCAGCAGCCAGAACAGGGAGGAAAAACTGTTTTTT.

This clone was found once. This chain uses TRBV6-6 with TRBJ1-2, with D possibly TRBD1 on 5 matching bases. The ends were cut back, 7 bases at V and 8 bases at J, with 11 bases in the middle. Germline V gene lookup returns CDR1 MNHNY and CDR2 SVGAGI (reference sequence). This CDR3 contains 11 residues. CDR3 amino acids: CASTQGYGYTF. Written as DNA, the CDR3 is TGTGCCAGCACCCAGGGTTACGGCTACACCTTC.

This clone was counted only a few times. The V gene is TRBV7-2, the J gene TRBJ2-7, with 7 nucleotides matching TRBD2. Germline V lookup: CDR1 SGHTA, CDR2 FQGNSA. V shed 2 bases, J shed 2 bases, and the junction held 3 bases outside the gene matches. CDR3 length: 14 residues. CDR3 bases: TGTGCCAGCAGCTTAAGCGGGGACGCCTACGAGCAGTACTTC. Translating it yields CASSLSGDAYEQYF.

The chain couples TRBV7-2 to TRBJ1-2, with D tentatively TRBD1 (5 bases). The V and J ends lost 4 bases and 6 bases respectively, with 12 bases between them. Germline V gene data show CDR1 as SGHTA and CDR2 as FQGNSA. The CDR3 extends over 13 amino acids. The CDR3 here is CASSYGGGNGYTF. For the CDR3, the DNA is TGTGCCAGCAGCTATGGGGGGGGAAATGGCTACACCTTC.

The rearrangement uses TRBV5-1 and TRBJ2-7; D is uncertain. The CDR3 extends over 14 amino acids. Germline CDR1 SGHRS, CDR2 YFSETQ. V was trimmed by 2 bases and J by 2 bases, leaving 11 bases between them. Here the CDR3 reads CASSFGPSAYEQYF. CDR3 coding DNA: TGCGCCAGCAGCTTTGGGCCCAGTGCCTACGAGCAGTACTTC.

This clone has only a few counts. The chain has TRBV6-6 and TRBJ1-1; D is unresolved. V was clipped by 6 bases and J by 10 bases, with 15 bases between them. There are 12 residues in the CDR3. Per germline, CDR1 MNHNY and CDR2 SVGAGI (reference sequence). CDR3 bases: TGTGCCAGCAGGACCGGAGGACGCGGAGCTTTCTTT. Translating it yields CASRTGGRGAFF.

This CDR3 is CASTSGERASTEAFF. CDR3 DNA sequence: TGTGCCAGCACCTCGGGGGAAAGGGCCAGCACTGAAGCTTTCTTT. The V and J genes are TRBV2 and TRBJ1-1; a weak D match, TRBD1 (5 bases). Germline V gives CDR1 SNHLY, CDR2 FYNNEI. The CDR3 is made up of 15 amino acids. Between the trimmed V and J ends, which lost 7 bases and 4 bases, there was a span of 19 bases. Combining the CDR3 with reference TRBV2 and TRBJ1-1 gives the whole variable domain EPEVTQTPSHQVTQMGQEVILRCVPISNHLYFYWYRQILGQKVEFLVSFYNNEISEKSEIFDDQFSVERPDGSNFTLKIRSTKLEDSAMYFCASTSGERASTEAFFGQGTRLTVV.

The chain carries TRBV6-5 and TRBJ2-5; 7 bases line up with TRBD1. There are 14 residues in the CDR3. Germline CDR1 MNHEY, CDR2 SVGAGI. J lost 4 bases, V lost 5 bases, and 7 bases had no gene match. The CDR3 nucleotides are TGTGCCAGCAGTACGACAGGGCTTTTAGAGACCCAGTACTTC. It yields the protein CASSTTGLLETQYF.

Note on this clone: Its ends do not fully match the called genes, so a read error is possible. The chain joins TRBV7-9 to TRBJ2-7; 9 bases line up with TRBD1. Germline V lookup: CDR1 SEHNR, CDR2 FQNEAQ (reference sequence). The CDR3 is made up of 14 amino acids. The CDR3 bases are TGTTCCAGCAGCTTAGGGACAGGGAGGGACGAGCAGTACTTC. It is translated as CSSSLGTGRDEQYF.

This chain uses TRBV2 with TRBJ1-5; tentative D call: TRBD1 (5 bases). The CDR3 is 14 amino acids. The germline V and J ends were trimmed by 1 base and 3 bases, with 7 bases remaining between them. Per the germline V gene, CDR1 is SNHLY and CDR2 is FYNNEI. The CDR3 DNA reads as TGTGCCAGCAGTGAAGAACAGGTCAATCAGCCCCAGCATTTT. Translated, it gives CASSEEQVNQPQHF.

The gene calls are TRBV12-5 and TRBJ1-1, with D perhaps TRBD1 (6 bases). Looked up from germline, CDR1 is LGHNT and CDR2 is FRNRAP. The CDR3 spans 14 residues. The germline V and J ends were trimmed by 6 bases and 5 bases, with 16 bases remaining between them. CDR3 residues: CASGARGAGTEAFF. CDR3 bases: TGTGCTAGTGGGGCTCGGGGGGCGGGAACTGAAGCTTTCTTT. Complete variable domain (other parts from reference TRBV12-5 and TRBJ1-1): DARVTQTPRHKVTEMGQEVTMRCQPILGHNTVFWYRQTMMQGLELLAYFRNRAPLDDSGMPKDRFSAEMPDATLATLKIQPSEPRDSAVYFCASGARGAGTEAFFGQGTRLTVV.

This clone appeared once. In nucleotides, the CDR3 is TGCGCCAGCAGCTCCGAGCGGGGCTCCTACAATGAGCAGTTCTTC. Protein: CASSSERGSYNEQFF. This rearrangement joins TRBV5-1 to TRBJ2-1, with 7 positions matching TRBD2. Germline CDR1 and CDR2: SGHRS and YFSETQ. V dropped 3 bases and J dropped 0; count of bases not matched to a gene: 3. CDR3 size: 15 residues.

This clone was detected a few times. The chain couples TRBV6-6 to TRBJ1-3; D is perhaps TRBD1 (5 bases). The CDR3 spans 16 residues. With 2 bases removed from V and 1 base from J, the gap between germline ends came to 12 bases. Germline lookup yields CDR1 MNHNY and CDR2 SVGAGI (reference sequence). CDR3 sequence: CASSYDGGRSGNTIYF. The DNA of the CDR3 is TGTGCCAGCAGTTACGATGGGGGGAGATCTGGAAACACCATATATTTT.

The CDR3: CAWGLAGGLETQYF. The DNA of the CDR3 is TGTGCCTGGGGACTAGCGGGAGGTCTAGAGACCCAGTACTTC. V and J are TRBV30 and TRBJ2-5; the match to TRBD2 covers 14 bases. V was pared by 5 bases and J by 4 bases, with 3 bases of the junction left unmatched. CDR1 and CDR2 (germline): GTSNPN, SVGIG (reference sequence). The CDR3 is 14 amino acids.

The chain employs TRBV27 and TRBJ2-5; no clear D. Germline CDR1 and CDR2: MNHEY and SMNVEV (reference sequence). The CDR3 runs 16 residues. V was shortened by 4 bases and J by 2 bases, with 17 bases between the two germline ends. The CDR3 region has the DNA TGTGCCAGCAGTTCGAGTCGCAACCGTATACAAGAGACCCAGTACTTC. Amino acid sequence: CASSSSRNRIQETQYF.